This T cell receptor beta chain was profiled in a study of blood T cells in healthy people across ages (dated by TCRdb to 2013 to 2016). With regard to the full study: Template switching captured roughly one uniquely barcoded TCR beta cDNA molecule per two T cells in model experiments. To track age-related changes in TCR beta repertoire diversity, the study relied on deep sequencing normalized with unique cDNA molecular identifiers. Four age groups were formed from the donors: young (average about 16 years), middle-aged (approximately 40), aged (roughly 56) and long-lived (approximately 80). To avoid experimental bias, donors of different ages were distributed randomly across sequencing lanes. Using the same blood draw, the study looked at two additional independent replicas of 1 million unique cDNA reads for two donors, one aged 18 to 30 and the other aged 80 or older.

Donors were approximately 42 systemically healthy Caucasian individuals from Russia aged roughly 6 to 100 years. Approximately 11 milliliters of peripheral blood were drawn from each donor into EDTA-treated Vacutainer tubes. PBMCs were isolated by Ficoll-Paque density-gradient centrifugation, with at least 6 million obtained per sample. Total RNA, at least 5 micrograms per sample, was extracted from PBMCs with Trizol reagent. The percentages of naive CD45RAhigh/CD27high T cells were determined by flow cytometry on a PBMC aliquot from every donor. Receptor libraries were prepared by 5' RACE. The sequencer was an Illumina HiSeq 2500. A second roughly 6 to 11 cycle PCR used a sample-barcoded 5' primer and a J-beta primer mix. Each TCR beta cDNA molecule received a unique molecular identifier from a template-switch 5' adaptor carrying 12 random nucleotides. At least 2.5 million CDR3-containing paired-end reads were obtained from each sample. The Mint cDNA synthesis kit, primed by a TRBC-specific oligonucleotide, was used to synthesize first-strand cDNA from all RNA. Following uracil-DNA glycosylase treatment, a first 18-cycle PCR with universal primers M1SS and BC2_uni_R was performed on all cDNA. Per the source publication's procedure: Each sample was normalized by randomly selecting 1 million high-quality reads, each carrying a distinct molecular identifier. Reads with shared molecular identifiers were discarded instead of being binned into consensus sequences. MiTCR, set to a Q25 quality threshold and the strictest error-elimination algorithm, was used for CDR3 identification, clonotype clustering and error correction. Lower-bound total TCR beta diversity was estimated with a nonparametric unseen species model using Euler transformation. The public reads were reprocessed in TCRdb via fastp at Q25 and MiXCR, keeping in-frame beta chains. Rows merge per CDR3 protein into single entries with the most common DNA and genes. V and J calls and clone size were set by TCRdb, not the authors. Within this sample are 1.4 million to 1.5 million distinct CDR3 sequences, with about 43% of them counted one time only. Together, the top ten hold under 8% of the sample.

With respect to this clonotype: What antigen it recognizes has not been identified. Base qualities were left out, and no much larger clone turns up one base away.

What the authors observed across the whole study: Because profiling used bulk unsorted PBMCs, naive and antigen-experienced compartments could not be compared conclusively. Because donor CMV infection status was unknown, age-related changes in expanded clonotypes were potentially confounded. Total diversity estimates from one million sequenced T cells were considered lower bounds and underestimates. Observed TCR beta diversity correlated strongly with the percentage of naive T cells measured by flow cytometry. Compared with the aged group, the long-lived group had more naive CD4+ T cells, fewer expanded clones and increased TCR diversity, suggesting age selection. Observed TCR beta diversity per million T cells fell roughly linearly with age, and a significant reduction was already apparent by age roughly 40.

The clonotype was recovered from a woman aged 18-30 years in good health. The sequencing input was blood.

The sequenced DNA is TGTGCCAGCAGTTTAGGGGGGGGAAGGAAAGAGACCCAGTACTTC. This is translated as CASSLGGGRKETQYF. This chain is built from TRBV28 and TRBJ2-5, with 7 middle bases fitting TRBD2. The CDR3, from cysteine to phenylalanine, totals 15 residues. Left in the record is the CDR3 DNA by itself, 45 bases read in frame from the first base. Reading the germline V gene gives CDR1 MDHEN and CDR2 SYDVKM. V and J are trimmed by 2 bases and 3 bases, and the gene matches miss 6 bases of the junction.